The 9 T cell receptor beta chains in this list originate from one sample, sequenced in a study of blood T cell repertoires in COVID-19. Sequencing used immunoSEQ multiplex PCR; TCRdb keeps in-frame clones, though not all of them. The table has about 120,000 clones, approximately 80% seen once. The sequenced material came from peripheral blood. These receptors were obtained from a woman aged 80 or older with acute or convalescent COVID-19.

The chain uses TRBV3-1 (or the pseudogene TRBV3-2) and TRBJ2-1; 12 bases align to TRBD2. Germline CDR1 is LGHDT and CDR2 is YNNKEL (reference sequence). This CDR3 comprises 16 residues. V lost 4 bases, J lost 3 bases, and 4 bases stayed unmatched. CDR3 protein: CASSRGLAGIYNEQFF. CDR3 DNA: TGTGCCAGCAGCCGAGGACTAGCGGGAATCTACAATGAGCAGTTCTTC.

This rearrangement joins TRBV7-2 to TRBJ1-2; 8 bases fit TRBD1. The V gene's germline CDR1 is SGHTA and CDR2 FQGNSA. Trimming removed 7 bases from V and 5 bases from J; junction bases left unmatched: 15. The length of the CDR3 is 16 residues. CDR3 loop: CASTLFKTGGSYGYTF. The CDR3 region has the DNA TGTGCCAGCACCCTTTTCAAAACAGGGGGGTCATATGGCTACACCTTC.

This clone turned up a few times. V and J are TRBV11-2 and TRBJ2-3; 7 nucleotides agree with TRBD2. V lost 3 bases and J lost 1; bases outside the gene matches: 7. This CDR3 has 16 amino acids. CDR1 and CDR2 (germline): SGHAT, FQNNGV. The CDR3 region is CASSFQTRGGTDTQYF. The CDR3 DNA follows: TGTGCCAGCAGCTTCCAAACCCGGGGGGGCACAGATACGCAGTATTTT. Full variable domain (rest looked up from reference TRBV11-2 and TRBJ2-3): EAGVAQSPRYKIIEKRQSVAFWCNPISGHATLYWYQQILGQGPKLLIQFQNNGVVDDSQLPKDRFSAERLKGVDSTLKIQPAKLEDSAVYLCASSFQTRGGTDTQYFGPGTRLTVL.

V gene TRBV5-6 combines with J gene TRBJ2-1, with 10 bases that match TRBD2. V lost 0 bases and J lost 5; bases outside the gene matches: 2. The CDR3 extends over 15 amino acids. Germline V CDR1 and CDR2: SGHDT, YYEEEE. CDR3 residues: CASSLEREGDNEQFF. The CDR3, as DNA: TGTGCCAGCAGCTTGGAGCGGGAGGGCGACAATGAGCAGTTCTTC.

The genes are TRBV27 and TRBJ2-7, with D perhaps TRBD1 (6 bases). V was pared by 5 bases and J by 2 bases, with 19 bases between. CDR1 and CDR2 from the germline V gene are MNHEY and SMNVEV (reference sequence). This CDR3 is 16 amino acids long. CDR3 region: CASSLTRGWQAYEQYF. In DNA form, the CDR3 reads TGTGCCAGCAGTCTCACCAGGGGATGGCAAGCCTACGAGCAGTACTTC.

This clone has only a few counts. CDR3 loop: CATSSGGQGGGLNQPQHF. The CDR3 DNA reads TGTGCCACCAGCAGTGGGGGACAGGGAGGGGGGCTAAATCAGCCCCAGCATTTT. The rearrangement uses TRBV15 and TRBJ1-5; 9 nucleotides match TRBD1. CDR1 and CDR2 (germline): LNHNV, YYDKDF (reference sequence). V shed 3 bases and J 4 bases; nucleotides not matched to a gene: 13. The CDR3 spans 18 residues.

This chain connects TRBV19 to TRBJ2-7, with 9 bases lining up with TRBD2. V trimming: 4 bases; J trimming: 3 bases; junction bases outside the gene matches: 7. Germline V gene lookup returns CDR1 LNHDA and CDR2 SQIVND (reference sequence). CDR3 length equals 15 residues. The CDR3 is CASSTDSGGLYEQYF. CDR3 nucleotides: TGTGCCAGTAGTACCGATAGCGGGGGCCTCTACGAGCAGTACTTC.

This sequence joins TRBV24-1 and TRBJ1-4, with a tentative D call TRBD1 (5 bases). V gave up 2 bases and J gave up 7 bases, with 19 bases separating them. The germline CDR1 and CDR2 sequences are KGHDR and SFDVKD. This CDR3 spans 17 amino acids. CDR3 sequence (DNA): TGTGCCACCAGTGATTCCCCTTGGTCCAGGGCGCCTGAAAAACTGTTTTTT. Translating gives CATSDSPWSRAPEKLFF.

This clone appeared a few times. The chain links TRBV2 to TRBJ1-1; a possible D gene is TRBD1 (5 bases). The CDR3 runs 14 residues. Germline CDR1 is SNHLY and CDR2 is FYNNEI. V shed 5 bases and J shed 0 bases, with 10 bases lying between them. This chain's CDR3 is CASSLQALNTEAFF. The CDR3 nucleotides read TGTGCCAGCAGTCTACAGGCATTGAACACTGAAGCTTTCTTT.